One T cell receptor beta chain is described in this entry. Its antigen is currently unknown. The record originates from a study of cytomegalovirus exposure and HLA in healthy donors. General study points: Productive rates of about 90% or about 30% were seen for most TCR beta V segments in an earlier analysis.

Vbeta (60) and Jbeta (13) primers were used in the PCR. Repertoires were generated with immunoSEQ multiplex PCR, while TCRdb's copy carries only in-frame clones and drops some. The table has 200,000 to 250,000 clones, 80% to 90% seen once. Germline-derived CDR1 and CDR2 are LNHDA and SQIVND (reference sequence). V lost 5 bases and J lost 7; bases outside the gene matches: 6. This CDR3 spans 13 amino acids. Sequences were obtained from PBMCs. The origin of this receptor is a woman between 18 and 29 years old in good health and CMV-seronegative. The gene calls are TRBV19 and TRBJ2-3; 7 nucleotides match TRBD2. The DNA of the CDR3 is TGTGCCAGTAGTTACCCAGCGGGGTATACGCAGTATTTT. It is translated as CASSYPAGYTQYF.